The 25 T cell receptor beta chains presented below share a single source sample, sequenced in a study of human T cells and chemical hapten exposure. TCRdb passed the RACE reads through MiXCR, listing each CDR3 protein once. The table lists 150,000 to 200,000 distinct CDR3 sequences, about 14% of them singletons. The time point denotes: patch test 1, 2 weeks after DPC sensitization. Treatment specified: therapeutic diphenylcyclopropenone sensitization with weekly scalp DPC. The input for sequencing was whole blood, taken in connection with sensitization to the hapten diphenylcyclopropenone (DPC). These TCRs come from a woman aged 25 to 39 with alopecia areata. Some clones in this sample may be carry-over from other donors' samples.

Ten or more counts support this clonotype. V usage is TRBV7-3 and J usage is TRBJ1-5, with D uncertain. V was trimmed by 2 bases and J by 5 bases, leaving 7 bases between them. Germline-derived CDR1 and CDR2 are SGHTA and FQGTGA. This CDR3 region has 13 residues. The DNA of the CDR3 is TGTGCCAGCAGCTTAGGAGCCCATCAGCCCCAGCATTTT. Translation gives CASSLGAHQPQHF.

The rearrangement uses TRBV15 and TRBJ2-1, with D perhaps matching TRBD1 or TRBD2 (5 bases each). Per the germline V gene, CDR1 is LNHNV and CDR2 is YYDKDF (reference sequence). V dropped 3 bases and J dropped 5 bases, with 20 bases sitting between them. The CDR3 contains 17 residues. The CDR3 nucleotides read TGTGCCACCAGCAGTTTGGCCGGGACCCCGGAGGACAATGAGCAGTTCTTC. Its protein is CATSSLAGTPEDNEQFF.

As regards this clonotype: A much larger clone is a single base away; this may be a read error. The V gene is TRBV6-2 or TRBV6-3, the J gene TRBJ1-2; no reliable D call. Germline loops: CDR1 MNHEY, CDR2 SVGEGT. CDR3 size: 17 residues. The DNA of the CDR3 is TGTGCCAGCAGTTACAGTGGACTTCAATCGGCTAACTATGGCAACACCTTC. Protein sequence: CASSYSGLQSANYGNTF.

This clonotype has ten or more counts. V usage is TRBV11-3 and J usage is TRBJ2-2; possibly TRBD1 for D (6 bases). Trimming shortened V by 3 bases and J by 6 bases, and 17 bases separated the two germline ends. The CDR3 extends over 16 amino acids. Per the germline V gene, CDR1 is SGHNT and CDR2 is YENEEA. The CDR3: CASSFEGQLGSGELFF. DNA of the CDR3: TGTGCCAGCAGCTTCGAAGGACAGCTTGGATCCGGGGAGCTGTTTTTT.

The chain is built from TRBV4-1 and TRBJ2-7; 9 bases agree with TRBD2. The CDR3 has 15 residues. Germline V gives CDR1 MGHRA, CDR2 YSYEKL. With 8 bases clipped from V and 0 bases from J, the junction kept 8 bases outside the gene matches. CDR3 sequence: CASGEGLASSYEQYF. For the CDR3, the DNA is TGCGCCAGCGGCGAAGGACTAGCGAGCTCCTACGAGCAGTACTTC.

The rearrangement uses TRBV28 and TRBJ2-1; D gene unclear. This CDR3 is 11 amino acids long. Germline V lookup: CDR1 MDHEN, CDR2 SYDVKM. With 5 bases removed from V and 8 bases from J, the gap between germline ends came to 7 bases. The CDR3 spells CASSLQYEQFF. Here the CDR3 DNA reads TGTGCCAGCAGTCTACAGTATGAGCAGTTCTTC.

The gene calls are TRBV5-1 and TRBJ1-3; a possible D gene is TRBD1 (6 bases). The CDR3 runs 17 residues. Germline V gives CDR1 SGHRS, CDR2 YFSETQ. The ends were cut back, 3 bases at V and 4 bases at J, with 20 bases in the middle. The DNA for the CDR3 is TGCGCCAGCAGCTGGTCCGGGGCAGGGGTTATCGGAAACACCATATATTTT. Amino acids: CASSWSGAGVIGNTIYF.

The chain has TRBV12-3 or TRBV12-4 and TRBJ1-4; 9 nucleotides match TRBD1. The CDR3 consists of 15 residues. J lost 5 bases, V lost 7 bases, and 8 bases had no gene match. The CDR3 nucleotides read TGTGCCAGCACCTTGGGGGGGACAGGGAATGAAAAACTGTTTTTT. Its translation: CASTLGGTGNEKLFF.

The chain links TRBV7-6 to TRBJ2-1; 11 bases are shared with TRBD2. This CDR3 has 16 amino acids. V shed 2 bases and J 5 bases; nucleotides not matched to a gene: 5. Germline-derived CDR1 and CDR2 are SGHVS and FNYEAQ. The CDR3 DNA reads as TGTGCCAGCAGCTTAATTACGGGACTAGCGGACAATGAGCAGTTCTTC. This encodes CASSLITGLADNEQFF.

The CDR3 DNA sequence: TGTGCCAGCACGGGGGGCGCGTTGTCTGCTTTCTTT. As protein: CASTGGALSAFF. The chain employs TRBV28 and TRBJ1-1, with a weak D call TRBD1 (6 bases). The V and J ends lost 7 bases and 11 bases respectively, with 17 bases between them. In germline, CDR1 is MDHEN, CDR2 SYDVKM. The CDR3 is made up of 12 amino acids.

This clonotype was picked up a small number of times. This sequence joins TRBV20-1 and TRBJ2-1, with a tentative D call TRBD2 (6 bases). The germline gives CDR1 DFQATT, CDR2 SNEGSKA (reference sequence). The CDR3 consists of 13 residues. The V end was cut by 5 bases, the J end by 4 bases, with 12 bases between. As DNA, the CDR3 is TGCAGTGCTGAGGGACTGGCGTACAATGAGCAGTTCTTC. Protein: CSAEGLAYNEQFF.

The rearrangement uses TRBV6-2 or TRBV6-3 and TRBJ2-1, with a possible D match to TRBD2 (5 bases). The V gene's germline CDR1 is MNHEY and CDR2 SVGEGT. The CDR3 totals 15 residues. Trimming cost V 5 bases and J 6 bases, with 17 bases left between them. The CDR3 nucleotides read TGTGCCAGCAGTCCCAGCGGAGGAGGACCCAATGAGCAGTTCTTC. It encodes CASSPSGGGPNEQFF.

This clonotype turned up a few times. The chain has TRBV30 and TRBJ2-3, with 7 bases fitting TRBD1. Trimming removed 5 bases from V and 2 bases from J; junction bases left unmatched: 13. CDR3 length equals 16 residues. Germline CDR1 is GTSNPN and CDR2 is SVGIG (reference sequence). The CDR3 region is CAWGKGTAGATDTQYF. In nucleotides, the CDR3 is TGTGCCTGGGGGAAGGGGACAGCCGGGGCCACAGATACGCAGTATTTT.

The chain links TRBV4-2 to TRBJ2-1; 12 positions match TRBD2. This CDR3 comprises 19 residues. Germline V lookup: CDR1 LGHNA, CDR2 YNFKEQ. Losses at the gene ends were 4 bases for V and 1 base for J; bases not matched to a gene: 11. CDR3 amino acids: CASSPLDGLAGPSYNEQFF. DNA for the CDR3: TGTGCCAGCAGCCCACTTGACGGACTAGCGGGACCATCCTACAATGAGCAGTTCTTC.

This clonotype has just a few counts. The chain employs TRBV12-3 or TRBV12-4 and TRBJ1-2, with D possibly being TRBD1 (6 bases). The CDR3 is 14 residues long. With 8 bases removed from V and 4 bases from J, the gap between germline ends came to 17 bases. Here the CDR3 DNA reads TGTGCCAGCCGCCCTCGACAGGTCTTCTATGGCTACACCTTC. It yields the protein CASRPRQVFYGYTF.

The chain links TRBV29-1 to TRBJ2-3, with D possibly being TRBD1 or TRBD2 (5 bases each). Deletions cut 6 bases from V and 0 bases from J, with 13 bases between. CDR3 length equals 14 residues. From germline, CDR1 is SQVTM and CDR2 ANQGSEA. The CDR3 loop is CSVAPGTSTDTQYF. The DNA of the CDR3 is TGCAGCGTGGCCCCCGGGACCAGCACAGATACGCAGTATTTT.

This clonotype was counted at least ten times. The J gene is TRBJ2-7, the V gene TRBV12-2; the table's D gene call, TRBD2, was not cross checked with the DNA. TRBV12-2 is reported as a pseudogene. This CDR3 comprises 13 residues. The CDR3 sequence: CASRSGTPYEQYF. CDR3 DNA sequence: TGTGCAAGTCGCTCAGGGACTCCCTACGAGCAGTACTTC.

The rearrangement joins TRBV6-2 or TRBV6-3 to TRBJ1-1; 7 bases align to TRBD1. CDR1 is MNHEY, CDR2 SVGEGT, per germline. The ends lost 0 bases at V and 7 bases at J; junction bases unmatched: 5. The CDR3 is 14 amino acids. The CDR3 is CASSYSPRGSEAFF. CDR3 bases: TGTGCCAGCAGTTACTCCCCCAGGGGGAGTGAAGCTTTCTTT.

This clonotype was recorded a few times. The gene calls are TRBV12-3 or TRBV12-4 and TRBJ1-5; 10 bases agree with TRBD1. This CDR3 contains 17 residues. Trimming at V came to 6 bases and at J to 2 bases, leaving 10 bases not matched to a gene. CDR3: CASSYITGTGGNQPQHF. The CDR3 nucleotides read TGTGCCAGCAGCTATATTACCGGGACAGGGGGCAATCAGCCCCAGCATTTT.

In DNA, the CDR3 is TGTGCCAGCAGCTTACAGGGCCCCCGAAACATTCAGTACTTC. It is translated as CASSLQGPRNIQYF. The chain carries TRBV2 and TRBJ2-4; a weak D match, TRBD1 (6 bases). The CDR3 has 14 amino acids. Looked up from germline, CDR1 is SNHLY and CDR2 is FYNNEI. V was shortened by 6 bases and J by 6 bases, with 15 bases between the two germline ends.

This clonotype was counted at least ten times. The chain employs TRBV9 and TRBJ2-2, with 9 bases that match TRBD1. The CDR3 is made up of 15 amino acids. From germline, CDR1 is SGDLS and CDR2 YYNGEE. The V gene end was trimmed by 1 base and the J gene end by 7 bases; junction bases not matched to a gene: 5. In DNA, the CDR3 is TGTGCCAGCAGCGTAACGGGACAGGGAGGCGGGGAGCTGTTTTTT. Translation gives CASSVTGQGGGELFF.

Worth noting for this clonotype: At one end, the junction sequence differs from germline, possibly due to a read error. J is TRBJ2-3 and V is TRBV25-1, with 10 bases identical to TRBD2. Germline-derived CDR1 and CDR2 are MGHDK and SYGVNS. CDR3 length: 18 residues. The CDR3 loop reads CASSELLAGGLSTDTQYF. In nucleotides, the CDR3 is TGTGCCAGCAGTGAATTATTAGCGGGAGGCCTAAGCACAGATACGCAATATTTT.

This chain uses TRBV10-3 with TRBJ2-7; 7 positions match TRBD1. The CDR3 has 13 residues. Germline assignment: CDR1 ENHRY and CDR2 SYGVKD. V lost 7 bases, J lost 2 bases, and 5 bases stayed unmatched. The CDR3 region is CAIKGTETYEQYF. In nucleotides, the CDR3 is TGTGCCATCAAGGGGACAGAGACCTACGAGCAGTACTTC.

This clonotype appeared many times. This sequence joins TRBV12-3 or TRBV12-4 and TRBJ1-5; TRBD1 matches 9 bases. J gave up 2 bases and V 5 bases, and 7 bases lay outside the gene matches. The CDR3 contains 16 residues. The CDR3, as DNA: TGTGCCAGCAGTGCCTCGACAGGGGGAGGCAATCAGCCCCAGCATTTT. Translating gives CASSASTGGGNQPQHF.

In this sample, this clonotype turned up many times. This chain uses TRBV5-1 with TRBJ2-5, with D unresolved. Germline values: CDR1 SGHRS, CDR2 YFSETQ. Trimming removed 4 bases from V and 2 bases from J, with 3 bases in between. The CDR3 sequence is 11 residues long. Here the CDR3 DNA reads TGCGCCAGCAGCAATCAAGAGACCCAGTACTTC. This encodes CASSNQETQYF.